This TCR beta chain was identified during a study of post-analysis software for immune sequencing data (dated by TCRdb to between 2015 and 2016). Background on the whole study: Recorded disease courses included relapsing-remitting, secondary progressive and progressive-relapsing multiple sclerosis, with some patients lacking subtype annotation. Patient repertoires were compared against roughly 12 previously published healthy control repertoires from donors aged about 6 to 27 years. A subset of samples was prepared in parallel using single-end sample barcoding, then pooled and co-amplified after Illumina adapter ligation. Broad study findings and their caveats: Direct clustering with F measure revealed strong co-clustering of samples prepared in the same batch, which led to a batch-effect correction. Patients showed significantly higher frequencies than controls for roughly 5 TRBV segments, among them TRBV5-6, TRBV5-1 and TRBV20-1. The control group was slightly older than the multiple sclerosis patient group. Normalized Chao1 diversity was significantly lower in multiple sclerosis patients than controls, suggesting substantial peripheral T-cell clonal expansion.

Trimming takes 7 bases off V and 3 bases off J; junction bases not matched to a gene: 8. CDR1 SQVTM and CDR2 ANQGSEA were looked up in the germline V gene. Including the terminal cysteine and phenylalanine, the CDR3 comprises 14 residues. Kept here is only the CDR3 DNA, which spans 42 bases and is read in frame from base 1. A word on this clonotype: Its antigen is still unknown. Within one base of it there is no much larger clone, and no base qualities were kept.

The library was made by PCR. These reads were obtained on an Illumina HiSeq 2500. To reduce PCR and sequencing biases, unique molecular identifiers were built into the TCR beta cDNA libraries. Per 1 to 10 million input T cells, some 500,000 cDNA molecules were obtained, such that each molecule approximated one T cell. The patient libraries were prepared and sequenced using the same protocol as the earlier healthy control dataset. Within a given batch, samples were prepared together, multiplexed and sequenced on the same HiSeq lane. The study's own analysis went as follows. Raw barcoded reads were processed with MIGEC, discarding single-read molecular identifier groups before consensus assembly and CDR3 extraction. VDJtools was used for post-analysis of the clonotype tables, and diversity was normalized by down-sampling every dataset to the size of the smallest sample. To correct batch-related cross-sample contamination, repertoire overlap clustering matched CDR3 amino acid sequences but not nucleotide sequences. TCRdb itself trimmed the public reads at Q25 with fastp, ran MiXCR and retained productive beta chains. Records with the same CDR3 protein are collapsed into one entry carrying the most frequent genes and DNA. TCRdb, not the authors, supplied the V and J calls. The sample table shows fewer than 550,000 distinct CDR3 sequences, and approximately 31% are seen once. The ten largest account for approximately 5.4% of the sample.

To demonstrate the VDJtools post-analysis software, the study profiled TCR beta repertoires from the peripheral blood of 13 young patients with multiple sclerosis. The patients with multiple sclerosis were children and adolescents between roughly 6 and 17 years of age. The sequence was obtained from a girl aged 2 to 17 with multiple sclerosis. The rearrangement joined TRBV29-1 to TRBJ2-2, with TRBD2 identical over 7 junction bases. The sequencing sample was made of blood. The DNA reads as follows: TGCAGCGCTACCGGGACTACCTACACCGGGGAGCTGTTTTTT. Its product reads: CSATGTTYTGELFF.